The sequence of this TCR beta chain was determined in a study of cytomegalovirus exposure and HLA in healthy donors. Trimming at V came to 6 bases and at J to 4 bases, leaving 9 bases not matched to a gene. The CDR3 loop spans 16 amino acids. Germline V gene lookup returns CDR1 LNHDA and CDR2 SQIVND (reference sequence). 60 Vbeta and 13 Jbeta primers were used in PCR. This table comes from immunoSEQ multiplex PCR, and its TCRdb copy is limited to in-frame clones, with some not included. The sample includes 65,000 or so clones, 70% to 85% of them seen just once. What was sequenced was PBMCs. The chain recombines TRBV19 with TRBJ2-3; 11 positions agree with TRBD2. This clonotype originated in a woman in her thirties or forties in good health and CMV-seropositive. The DNA of the CDR3 is TGTGCCAGTAGCCGAACTAGCGGGGGCCCCGCAGATACGCAGTATTTT. It translates to CASSRTSGGPADTQYF.